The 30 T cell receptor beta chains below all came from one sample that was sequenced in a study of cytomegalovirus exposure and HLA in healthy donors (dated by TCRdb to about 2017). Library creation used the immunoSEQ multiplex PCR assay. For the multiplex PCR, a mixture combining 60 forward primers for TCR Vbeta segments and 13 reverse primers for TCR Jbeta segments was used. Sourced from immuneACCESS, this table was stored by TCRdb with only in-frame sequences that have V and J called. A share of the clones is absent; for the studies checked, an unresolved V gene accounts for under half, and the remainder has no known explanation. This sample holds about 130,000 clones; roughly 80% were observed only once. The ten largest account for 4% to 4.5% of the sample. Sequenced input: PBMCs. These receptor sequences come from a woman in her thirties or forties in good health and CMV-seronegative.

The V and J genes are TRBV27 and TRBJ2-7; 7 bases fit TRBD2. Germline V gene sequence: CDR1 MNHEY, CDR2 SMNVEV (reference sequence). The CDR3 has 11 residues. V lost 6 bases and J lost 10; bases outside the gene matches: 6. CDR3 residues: CASRGSGDQYF. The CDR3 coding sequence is TGTGCCAGCAGGGGAAGCGGGGATCAGTACTTC.

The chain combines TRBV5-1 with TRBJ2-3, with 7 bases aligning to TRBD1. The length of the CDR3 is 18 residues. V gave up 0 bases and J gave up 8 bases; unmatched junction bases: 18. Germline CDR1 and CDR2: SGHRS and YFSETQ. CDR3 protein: CASSLAVRDRVTSGTQYF. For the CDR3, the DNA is TGCGCCAGCAGCTTGGCCGTTAGAGACAGGGTAACGAGCGGTACGCAGTATTTT.

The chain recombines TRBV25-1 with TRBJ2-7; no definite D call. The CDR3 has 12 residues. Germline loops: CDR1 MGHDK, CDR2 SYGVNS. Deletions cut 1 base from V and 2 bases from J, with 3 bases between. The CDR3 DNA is TGTGCCAGCAGTGAATTCACCTACGAGCAGTACTTC. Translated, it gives CASSEFTYEQYF.

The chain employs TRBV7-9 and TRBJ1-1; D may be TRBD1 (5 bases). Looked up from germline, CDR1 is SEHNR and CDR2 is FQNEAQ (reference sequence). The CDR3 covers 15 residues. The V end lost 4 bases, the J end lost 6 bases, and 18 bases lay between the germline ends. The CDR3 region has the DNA TGTGCCAGCAGCTCCCTAGGGGAAAGCAGCGCTGAAGCTTTCTTT. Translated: CASSSLGESSAEAFF.

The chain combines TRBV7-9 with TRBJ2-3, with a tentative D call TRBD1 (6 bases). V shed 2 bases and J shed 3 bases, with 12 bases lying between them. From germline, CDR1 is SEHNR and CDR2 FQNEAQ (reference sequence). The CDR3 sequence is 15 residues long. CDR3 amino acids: CASSLLGASTDTQYF. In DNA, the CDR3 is TGTGCCAGCAGCTTATTGGGGGCGTCGACAGATACGCAGTATTTT.

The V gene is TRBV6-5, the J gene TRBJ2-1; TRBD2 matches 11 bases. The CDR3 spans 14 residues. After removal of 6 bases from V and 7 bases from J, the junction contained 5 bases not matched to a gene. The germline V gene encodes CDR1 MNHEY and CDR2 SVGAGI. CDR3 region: CASSGLAGLNEQFF. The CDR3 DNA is TGTGCCAGCAGCGGACTAGCGGGCCTAAATGAGCAGTTCTTC.

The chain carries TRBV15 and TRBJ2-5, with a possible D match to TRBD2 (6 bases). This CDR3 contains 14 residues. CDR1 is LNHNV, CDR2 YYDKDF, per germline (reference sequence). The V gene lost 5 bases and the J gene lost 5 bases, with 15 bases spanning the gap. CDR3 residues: CATSLFAGWETQYF. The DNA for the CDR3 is TGTGCCACCAGCCTCTTTGCGGGGTGGGAGACCCAGTACTTC.

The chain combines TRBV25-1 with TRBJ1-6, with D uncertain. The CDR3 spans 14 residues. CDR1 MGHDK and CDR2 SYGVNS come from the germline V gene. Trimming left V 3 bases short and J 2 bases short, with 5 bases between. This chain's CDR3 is CASSDTTYNSPLHF. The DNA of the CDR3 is TGTGCCAGCAGTGACACAACCTATAATTCACCCCTCCACTTT.

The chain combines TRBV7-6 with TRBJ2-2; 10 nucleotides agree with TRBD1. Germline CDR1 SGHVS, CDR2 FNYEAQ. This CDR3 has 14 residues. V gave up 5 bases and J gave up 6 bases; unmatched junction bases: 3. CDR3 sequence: CASSRQGAAGELFF. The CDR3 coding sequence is TGTGCCAGCAGCCGACAGGGGGCAGCCGGGGAGCTGTTTTTT.

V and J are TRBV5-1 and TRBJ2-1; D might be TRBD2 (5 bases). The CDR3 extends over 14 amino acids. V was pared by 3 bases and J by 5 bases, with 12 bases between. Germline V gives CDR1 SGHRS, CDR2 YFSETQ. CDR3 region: CASSSVALNNEQFF. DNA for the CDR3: TGCGCCAGCAGCTCGGTAGCGTTGAACAATGAGCAGTTCTTC.

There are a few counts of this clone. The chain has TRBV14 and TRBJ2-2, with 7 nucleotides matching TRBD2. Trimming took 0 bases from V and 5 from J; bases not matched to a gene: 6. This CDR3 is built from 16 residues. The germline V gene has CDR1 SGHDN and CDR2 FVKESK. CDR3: CASSQDGGTRTGELFF. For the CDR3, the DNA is TGTGCCAGCAGCCAAGACGGGGGGACGCGGACCGGGGAGCTGTTTTTT.

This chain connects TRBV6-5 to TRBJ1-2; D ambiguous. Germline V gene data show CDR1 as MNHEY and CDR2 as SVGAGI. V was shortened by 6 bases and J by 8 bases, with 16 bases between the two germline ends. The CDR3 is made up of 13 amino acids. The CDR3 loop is CASSLSGPGGYTF. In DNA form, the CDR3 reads TGTGCCAGCAGCTTGAGCGGACCGGGAGGCTACACCTTC.

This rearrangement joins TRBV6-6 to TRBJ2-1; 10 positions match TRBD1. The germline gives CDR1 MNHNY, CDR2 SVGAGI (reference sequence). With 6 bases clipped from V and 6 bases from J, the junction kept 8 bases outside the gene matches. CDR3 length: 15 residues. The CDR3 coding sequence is TGTGCCAGCAGGTCCGGGACAGGGGATATCAATGAGCAGTTCTTC. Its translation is CASRSGTGDINEQFF.

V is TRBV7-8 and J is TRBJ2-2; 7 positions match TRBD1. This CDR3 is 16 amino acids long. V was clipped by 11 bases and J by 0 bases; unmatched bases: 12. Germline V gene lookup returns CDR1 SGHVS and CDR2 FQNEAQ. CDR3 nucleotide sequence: TGTGCCCGCACCAGAAGAGGGGGCGCGAACACCGGGGAGCTGTTTTTT. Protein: CARTRRGGANTGELFF.

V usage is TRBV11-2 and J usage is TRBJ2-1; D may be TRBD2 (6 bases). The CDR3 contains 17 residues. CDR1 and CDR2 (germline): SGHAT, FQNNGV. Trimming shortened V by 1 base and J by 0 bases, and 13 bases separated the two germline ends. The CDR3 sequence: CASSLGRGFASYNEQFF. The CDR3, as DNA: TGTGCCAGCAGCTTAGGGCGGGGCTTCGCCTCCTACAATGAGCAGTTCTTC.

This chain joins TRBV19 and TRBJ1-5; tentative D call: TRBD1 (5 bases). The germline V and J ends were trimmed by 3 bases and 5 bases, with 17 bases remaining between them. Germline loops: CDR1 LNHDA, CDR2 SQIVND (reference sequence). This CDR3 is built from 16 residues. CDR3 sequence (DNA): TGTGCCAGTAGTATTAGTTTTGGGGGAGGGTATCAGCCCCAGCATTTT. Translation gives CASSISFGGGYQPQHF. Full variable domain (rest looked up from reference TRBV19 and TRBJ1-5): DGGITQSPKYLFRKEGQNVTLSCEQNLNHDAMYWYRQDPGQGLRLIYYSQIVNDFQKGDIAEGYSVSREKKESFPLTVTSAQKNPTAFYLCASSISFGGGYQPQHFGDGTRLSIL.

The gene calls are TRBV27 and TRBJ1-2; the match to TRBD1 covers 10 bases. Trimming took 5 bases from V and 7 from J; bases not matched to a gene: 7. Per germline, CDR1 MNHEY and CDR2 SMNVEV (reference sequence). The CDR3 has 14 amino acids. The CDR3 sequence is CASSPDRGRGGYTF. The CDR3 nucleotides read TGTGCCAGCAGTCCCGACAGGGGGCGGGGTGGCTACACCTTC.

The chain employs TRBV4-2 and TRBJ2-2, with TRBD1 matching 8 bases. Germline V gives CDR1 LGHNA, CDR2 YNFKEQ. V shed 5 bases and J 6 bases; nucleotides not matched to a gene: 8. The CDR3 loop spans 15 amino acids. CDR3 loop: CASSRRQGSPGELFF. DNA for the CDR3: TGTGCCAGCAGCAGAAGACAGGGGTCCCCCGGGGAGCTGTTTTTT.

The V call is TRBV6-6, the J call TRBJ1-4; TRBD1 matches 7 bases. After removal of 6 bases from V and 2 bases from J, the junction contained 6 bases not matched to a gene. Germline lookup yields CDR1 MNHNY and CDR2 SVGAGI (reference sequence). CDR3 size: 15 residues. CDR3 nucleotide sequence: TGTGCCAGCAGGGGGCAGGGGGTTACTAATGAAAAACTGTTTTTT. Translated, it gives CASRGQGVTNEKLFF.

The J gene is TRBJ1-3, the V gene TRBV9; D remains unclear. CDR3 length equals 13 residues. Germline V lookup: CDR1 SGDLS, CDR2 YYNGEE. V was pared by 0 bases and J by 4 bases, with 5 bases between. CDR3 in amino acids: CASSVGEGNTIYF. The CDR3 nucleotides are TGTGCCAGCAGCGTAGGGGAGGGAAACACCATATATTTT.

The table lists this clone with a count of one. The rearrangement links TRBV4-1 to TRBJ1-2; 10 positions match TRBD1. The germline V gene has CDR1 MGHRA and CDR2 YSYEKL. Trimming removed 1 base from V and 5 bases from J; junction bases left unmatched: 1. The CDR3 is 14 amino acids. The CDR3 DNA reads TGCGCCAGCAGCCAAGGGACAGGGGGATATGGCTACACCTTC. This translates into CASSQGTGGYGYTF.

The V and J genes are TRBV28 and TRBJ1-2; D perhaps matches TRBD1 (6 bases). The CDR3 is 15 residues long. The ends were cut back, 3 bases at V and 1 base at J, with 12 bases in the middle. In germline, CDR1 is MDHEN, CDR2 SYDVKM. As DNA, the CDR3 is TGTGCCAGCAGTTTCAGGGGCCCCCTTAACTATGGCTACACCTTC. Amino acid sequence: CASSFRGPLNYGYTF.

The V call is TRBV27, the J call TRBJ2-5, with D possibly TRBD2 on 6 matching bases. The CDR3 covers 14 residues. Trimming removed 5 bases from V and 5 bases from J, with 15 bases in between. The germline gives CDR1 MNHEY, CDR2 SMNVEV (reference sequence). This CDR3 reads CASSRGTSRETQYF. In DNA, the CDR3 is TGTGCCAGCAGTAGAGGGACTTCCCGCGAGACCCAGTACTTC.

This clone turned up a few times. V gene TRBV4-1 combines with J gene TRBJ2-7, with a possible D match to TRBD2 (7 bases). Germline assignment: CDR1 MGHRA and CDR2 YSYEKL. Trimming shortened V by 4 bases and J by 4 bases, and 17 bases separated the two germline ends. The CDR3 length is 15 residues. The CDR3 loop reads CASSREGGGGYEQYF. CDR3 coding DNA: TGCGCCAGCAGCCGGGAAGGGGGGGGAGGGTACGAGCAGTACTTC.

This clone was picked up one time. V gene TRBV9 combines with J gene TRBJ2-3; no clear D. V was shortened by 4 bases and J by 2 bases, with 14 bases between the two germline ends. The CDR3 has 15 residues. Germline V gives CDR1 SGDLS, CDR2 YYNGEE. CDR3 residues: CASSPADWNTDTQYF. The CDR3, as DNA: TGTGCCAGCAGCCCCGCCGACTGGAACACAGATACGCAGTATTTT.

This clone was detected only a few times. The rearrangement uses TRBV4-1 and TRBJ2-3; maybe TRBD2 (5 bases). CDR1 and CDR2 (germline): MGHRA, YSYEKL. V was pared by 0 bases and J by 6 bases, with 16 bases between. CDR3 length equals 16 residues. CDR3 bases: TGCGCCAGCAGCCAAGAGTCGGGAACCCCCGTGGATACGCAGTATTTT. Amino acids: CASSQESGTPVDTQYF.

The chain's CDR3 is CASSLRTSGDHEQYF. The CDR3 nucleotides read TGTGCCAGCAGCTTAAGGACTAGCGGGGACCACGAGCAGTACTTC. The rearrangement joins TRBV7-2 to TRBJ2-7, with 12 bases lining up with TRBD2. Germline loops: CDR1 SGHTA, CDR2 FQGNSA. The CDR3 spans 15 residues. J was trimmed by 5 bases and V by 2 bases; bases with no gene match: 4.

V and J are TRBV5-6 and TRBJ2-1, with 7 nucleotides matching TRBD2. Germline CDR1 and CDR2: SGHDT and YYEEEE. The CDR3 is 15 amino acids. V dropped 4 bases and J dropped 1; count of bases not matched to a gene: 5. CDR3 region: CASSGPGGSYNEQFF. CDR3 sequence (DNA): TGTGCCAGCAGCGGTCCCGGGGGGTCCTACAATGAGCAGTTCTTC. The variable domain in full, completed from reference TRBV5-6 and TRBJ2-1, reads DAGVTQSPTHLIKTRGQQVTLRCSPKSGHDTVSWYQQALGQGPQFIFQYYEEEERQRGNFPDRFSGHQFPNYSSELNVNALLLGDSALYLCASSGPGGSYNEQFFGPGTRLTVL.

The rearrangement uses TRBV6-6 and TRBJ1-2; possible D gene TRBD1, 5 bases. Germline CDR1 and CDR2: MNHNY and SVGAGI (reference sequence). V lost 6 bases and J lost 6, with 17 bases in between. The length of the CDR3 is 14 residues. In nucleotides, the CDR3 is TGTGCCAGCAGCCGAGCCGGGGGATTTAATGGCTACACCTTC. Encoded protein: CASSRAGGFNGYTF.

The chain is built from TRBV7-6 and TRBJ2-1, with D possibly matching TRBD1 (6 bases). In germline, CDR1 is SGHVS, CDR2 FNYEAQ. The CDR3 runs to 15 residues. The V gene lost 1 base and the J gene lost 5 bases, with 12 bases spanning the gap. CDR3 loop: CASSLGQVQDNEQFF. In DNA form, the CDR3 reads TGTGCCAGCAGCTTAGGACAGGTGCAGGACAATGAGCAGTTCTTC.